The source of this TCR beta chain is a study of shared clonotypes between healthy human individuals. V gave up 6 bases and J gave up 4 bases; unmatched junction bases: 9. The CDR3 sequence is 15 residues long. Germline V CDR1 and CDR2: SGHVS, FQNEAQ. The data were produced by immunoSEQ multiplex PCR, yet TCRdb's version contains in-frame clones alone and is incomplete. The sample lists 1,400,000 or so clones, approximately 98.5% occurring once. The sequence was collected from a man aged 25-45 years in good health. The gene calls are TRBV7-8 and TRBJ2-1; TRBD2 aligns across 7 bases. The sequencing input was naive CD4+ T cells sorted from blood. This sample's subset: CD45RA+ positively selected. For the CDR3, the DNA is TGTGCCAGCAGACCGACTAGCACGGGGTACAATGAGCAGTTCTTC. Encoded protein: CASRPTSTGYNEQFF.